This T cell receptor (beta chain) was recorded in a study of T cell repertoires in cytomegalovirus infection. The ends were cut back, 2 bases at V and 2 bases at J, with 10 bases in the middle. Germline CDR1 SGHTA, CDR2 FQGNSA. This CDR3 region has 16 residues. TCRdb independently ran MiXCR on the reads; one entry per CDR3 protein. The sample has about 530,000 distinct CDR3 sequences, 26% seen once; the top ten hold less than 15%. Material: PBMCs. This sequence originates from a human donor in good health (CMV status not recorded). Some clones in this sample may be carry-over from other donors' samples. This chain links TRBV7-2 with TRBJ1-6; D gene ambiguous. The CDR3 spells CASSLSGSAYNSPLHF. CDR3 bases: TGTGCCAGCAGCTTAAGCGGGAGCGCCTATAATTCACCCCTCCACTTT.